Shown below are 4 T cell receptor beta chains from a single sample sequenced in a study of T cell responses to AZD1222 COVID-19 vaccine. Measured with immunoSEQ multiplex PCR; TCRdb has only the in-frame clones, and not every one. The table lists about 72,000 clones, roughly nine tenths of them singletons. The source was peripheral blood, collected 28 days after the second AZD1222 dose. The source is an adult who received the AZD1222 COVID-19 vaccine.

The chain employs TRBV14 and TRBJ2-3, with TRBD2 matching over 7 bases. Germline CDR1 and CDR2: SGHDN and FVKESK. The ends lost 4 bases at V and 6 bases at J; junction bases unmatched: 10. CDR3 length equals 15 residues. The chain's CDR3 is CASSLSREGRDTQYF. In DNA, the CDR3 is TGTGCCAGCAGCCTTTCCAGGGAGGGGCGGGATACGCAGTATTTT.

The CDR3 DNA reads as TGTGCCAGCAGCATGACAGGCCCTAATCAGCCCCAGCATTTT. Amino acids: CASSMTGPNQPQHF. The V call is TRBV11-2, the J call TRBJ1-5; perhaps TRBD1 as D (6 bases). V was clipped by 5 bases and J by 4 bases, with 12 bases between them. The CDR3 covers 14 residues. Per the germline V gene, CDR1 is SGHAT and CDR2 is FQNNGV.

The CDR3 reads CASRQTDGYTF. CDR3 DNA sequence: TGCGCCAGCAGACAGACAGATGGCTACACCTTC. This rearrangement joins TRBV5-1 to TRBJ1-2; a weak D match, TRBD1 (5 bases). The CDR3 covers 11 residues. V lost 5 bases, J lost 6 bases, and 8 bases lay in between. Germline values: CDR1 SGHRS, CDR2 YFSETQ.

The chain recombines TRBV25-1 with TRBJ2-7; 7 bases map to TRBD1. CDR3 size: 13 residues. CDR1 and CDR2 (germline): MGHDK, SYGVNS. J lost 0 bases, V lost 6 bases, and 2 bases had no gene match. CDR3 coding DNA: TGTGCCAGCAGCCGGGACAGCTCCTACGAGCAGTACTTC. It translates to CASSRDSSYEQYF.